The entry below gives a single T cell receptor beta chain sequence along with its context. CDR1 is MDHEN and CDR2 is SYDVKM in the germline V gene. This CDR3 is 16 amino acids long. V was pared by 6 bases and J by 3 bases, with 8 bases of the junction left unmatched. Libraries were prepared by immunoSEQ multiplex PCR; TCRdb keeps only in-frame clonotypes and omits some of them. Counted here are around 390,000 clones, 80% to 90% occurring once; the ten biggest clones make up 10%. Recovery among Cohort 3 donors was established by two negative PCRs, clearance, or symptom resolution. This entry comes from a study of blood T cell repertoires in COVID-19.

Sequenced input: PBMCs or T cells enriched from blood (not recorded which). V gene TRBV28 combines with J gene TRBJ2-2; 9 bases are shared with TRBD1. This TCR was sampled from a woman aged 50 to 65 who had recovered from COVID-19. CDR3 bases: TGTGCCAGCAGCTGGGGCGACAGGGGGTACACCGGGGAGCTGTTTTTT. Its protein is CASSWGDRGYTGELFF.